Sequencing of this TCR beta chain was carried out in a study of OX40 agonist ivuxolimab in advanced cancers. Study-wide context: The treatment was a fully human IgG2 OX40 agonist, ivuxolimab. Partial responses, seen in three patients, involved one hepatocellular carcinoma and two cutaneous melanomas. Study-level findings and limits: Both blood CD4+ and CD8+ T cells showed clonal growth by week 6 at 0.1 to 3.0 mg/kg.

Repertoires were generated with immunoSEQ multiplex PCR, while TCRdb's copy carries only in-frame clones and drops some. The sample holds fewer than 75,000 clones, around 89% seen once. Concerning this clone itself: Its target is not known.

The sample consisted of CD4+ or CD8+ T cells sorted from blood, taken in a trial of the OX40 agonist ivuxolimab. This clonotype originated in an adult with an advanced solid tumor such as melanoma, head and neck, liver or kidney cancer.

The CDR3 spells CASSSLNDNSGNTIYF. DNA for the CDR3: TGCGCCAGCAGCTCGCTAAACGACAACTCTGGAAACACCATATATTTT. This rearrangement joins TRBV5-1 to TRBJ1-3; no clear D. The CDR3 contains 16 residues. Germline-derived CDR1 and CDR2 are SGHRS and YFSETQ. The V end was cut by 3 bases, the J end by 0 bases, with 13 bases between.